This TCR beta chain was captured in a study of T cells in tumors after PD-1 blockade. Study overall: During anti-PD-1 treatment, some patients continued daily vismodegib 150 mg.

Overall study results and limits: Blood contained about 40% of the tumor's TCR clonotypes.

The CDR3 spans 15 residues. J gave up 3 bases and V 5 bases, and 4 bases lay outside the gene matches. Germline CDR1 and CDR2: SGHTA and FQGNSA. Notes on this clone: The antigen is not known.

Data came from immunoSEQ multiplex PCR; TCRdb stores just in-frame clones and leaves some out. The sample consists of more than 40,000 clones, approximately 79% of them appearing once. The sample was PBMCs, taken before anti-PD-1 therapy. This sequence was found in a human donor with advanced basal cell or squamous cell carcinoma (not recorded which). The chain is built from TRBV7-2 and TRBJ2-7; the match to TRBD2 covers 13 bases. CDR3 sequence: CASSPGLAGSYEQYF. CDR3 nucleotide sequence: TGTGCCAGCAGCCCGGGACTAGCGGGAAGCTACGAGCAGTACTTC.